These 6 T cell receptor beta chains came from one sample sequenced in a study of regulatory T cells in long-lasting Graves disease. Regarding time point: persistent/refractory GD, antithyroid drugs over 5 years with positive TRAb. With RNA extracted from PBMCs as input, the TCR library was made. Both iRepertoire HTBI primers and Arm-PCR of CDR3 regions were used to build the TCR beta libraries. TCRdb recomputed calls from the multiplex PCR reads with MiXCR, one row per CDR3 protein. The sample records roughly 500,000 distinct CDR3 sequences, around 20% being singletons. The specimen was peripheral blood mononuclear cells (PBMCs), collected when the disease was refractory, from a patient treated with antithyroid drugs. The receptors shown here come from a female donor with Graves disease.

The chain carries TRBV9 and TRBJ1-1; D is perhaps TRBD1 (5 bases). The length of the CDR3 is 15 residues. V dropped 0 bases and J dropped 5 bases, with 14 bases sitting between them. Germline V lookup: CDR1 SGDLS, CDR2 YYNGEE. CDR3 nucleotides: TGTGCCAGCAGCGTAGGCGGGGCGTATAGGACTGAAGCTTTCTTT. Encoded protein: CASSVGGAYRTEAFF.

Only a few counts were recorded for this clonotype. The rearrangement links TRBV14 to TRBJ2-7, with D perhaps matching TRBD2 (5 bases). V gave up 1 base and J gave up 12 bases, with 13 bases separating them. Looked up from germline, CDR1 is SGHDN and CDR2 is FVKESK. The CDR3 covers 12 residues. In nucleotides, the CDR3 is TGTGCCAGCAGCCAAGGTCGAGGGTACCTGTACTTC. It encodes CASSQGRGYLYF.

This clonotype has ten or more counts. This sequence joins TRBV5-1 and TRBJ2-2; D is perhaps TRBD1 (5 bases). V shed 0 bases and J shed 4 bases, with 16 bases lying between them. Germline V gives CDR1 SGHRS, CDR2 YFSETQ. This CDR3 is 17 amino acids long. The CDR3 sequence is CASSLGSSRVATGELFF. The CDR3, as DNA: TGCGCCAGCAGCTTGGGCTCGAGCAGGGTTGCCACCGGGGAGCTGTTTTTT.

This clonotype was observed at least ten times. CDR3 nucleotides: TGCGCCAGCAGCTTGGTCGCGACAGATTACAATTCACCCCTCCACTTT. It encodes CASSLVATDYNSPLHF. The chain couples TRBV5-1 to TRBJ1-6; D is possibly TRBD1 (5 bases). Germline CDR1 is SGHRS and CDR2 is YFSETQ. The CDR3 length is 16 residues. The V end lost 0 bases, the J end lost 7 bases, and 14 bases lay between the germline ends.

The J gene is TRBJ2-7, the V gene TRBV29-1; D remains unclear. Germline loops: CDR1 SQVTM, CDR2 ANQGSEA. V dropped 6 bases and J dropped 0 bases, with 9 bases sitting between them. This CDR3 is built from 12 residues. CDR3 protein: CSVTKSSYEQYF. Written as DNA, the CDR3 is TGCAGCGTCACTAAGAGCTCCTACGAGCAGTACTTC.

The chain couples TRBV20-1 to TRBJ1-5, with D tentatively TRBD1 (5 bases). Per germline, CDR1 DFQATT and CDR2 SNEGSKA (reference sequence). V lost 3 bases to trimming and J lost 15 bases, with 18 bases between them. The CDR3 covers 12 residues. The CDR3 sequence is CSARMETLGTHF. As DNA, the CDR3 is TGCAGTGCTAGGATGGAGACTTTAGGGACGCATTTT.